These 4 T cell receptor beta chains share one sample of origin, sequenced in a study of blood T cells in healthy people across ages. The authors ran a second PCR of roughly 6 to 12 cycles using a sample-barcoded 5' primer and a J-beta primer mix. TCRdb analysed the 5' RACE reads with MiXCR anew, one entry per CDR3 protein. The table shows over a million distinct CDR3 sequences, with roughly 60% occurring only once. Sequenced material: blood. The origin of the receptors is a man aged 18 to 35 in good health.

The chain uses TRBV18 and TRBJ2-2; D call uncertain. CDR1 and CDR2 from the germline V gene are KGHSH and LQKENI. This CDR3 has 13 amino acids. Deletions cut 3 bases from V and 7 bases from J, with 9 bases between. The CDR3 nucleotides read TGTGCCAGCTCACCCCTTGTTGACGGGGAGCTGTTTTTT. Protein: CASSPLVDGELFF.

This clonotype has only one observation. The chain is built from TRBV15 and TRBJ2-3; a possible D gene is TRBD2 (5 bases). In germline, CDR1 is LNHNV, CDR2 YYDKDF (reference sequence). The CDR3 length is 14 residues. Trimming stripped 0 bases from V and 4 bases from J, with 8 bases between. Written as DNA, the CDR3 is TGTGCCACCAGCAGAGAGCGGGTGGCAGATACGCAGTATTTT. Translation gives CATSRERVADTQYF.

The chain carries TRBV6-5 and TRBJ2-1; D gene ambiguous. The J call could be wrong; TRBJ2-7 is a better fit for the DNA end. This CDR3 is built from 14 residues. CDR1 is MNHEY and CDR2 is SVGAGI in the germline V gene. The CDR3 loop reads CASKLRSSYNEQYF. CDR3 coding DNA: TGTGCCAGCAAACTCCGGAGCTCCTACAATGAGCAGTACTTC.

The chain couples TRBV28 to TRBJ2-5; 8 bases agree with TRBD2. CDR1 is MDHEN and CDR2 is SYDVKM in the germline V gene. Trimming cost V 6 bases and J 11 bases; bases outside gene matches: 17. CDR3 length: 15 residues. CDR3 sequence: CASRQKAGAYGEQYF. CDR3 DNA: TGTGCCAGCAGGCAAAAAGCGGGGGCATATGGGGAGCAGTACTTC.